This TCR beta chain was captured by sequencing in a study of cytotoxic CD8 clonotypes in ibrutinib-treated CLL. Study-level results: Few clonotypes were public, and these shrank or held steady under treatment. At progression, clonality fell back toward baseline after rising at ibrutinib response.

Deep sequencing aimed at 1 in 200,000 to 1 in 1 million T cells' resolution. Sequencing was performed with immunoSEQ multiplex PCR; in TCRdb, only in-frame clones are kept and a portion is missing. This table has approximately 120,000 clones, less than 90% appearing once. On this clone itself: Its cognate antigen is unknown.

Trimming took off 3 bases at V and 4 bases at J, with 13 bases between the two ends. CDR3 length equals 15 residues. Germline CDR1 reads LNHDA; CDR2 reads SQIVND (reference sequence). Genomic DNA in a quantity of about 2 micrograms was derived from cryopreserved PBMCs for TCR beta libraries. This TCR came from a human donor with chronic lymphocytic leukemia. The chain employs TRBV19 and TRBJ1-5; no clear D gene. This specimen was PBMCs, taken after 24 months of ibrutinib treatment. The CDR3 protein is CASSIPGLWNQPQHF. CDR3 bases: TGTGCCAGTAGTATCCCAGGACTTTGGAATCAGCCCCAGCATTTT.